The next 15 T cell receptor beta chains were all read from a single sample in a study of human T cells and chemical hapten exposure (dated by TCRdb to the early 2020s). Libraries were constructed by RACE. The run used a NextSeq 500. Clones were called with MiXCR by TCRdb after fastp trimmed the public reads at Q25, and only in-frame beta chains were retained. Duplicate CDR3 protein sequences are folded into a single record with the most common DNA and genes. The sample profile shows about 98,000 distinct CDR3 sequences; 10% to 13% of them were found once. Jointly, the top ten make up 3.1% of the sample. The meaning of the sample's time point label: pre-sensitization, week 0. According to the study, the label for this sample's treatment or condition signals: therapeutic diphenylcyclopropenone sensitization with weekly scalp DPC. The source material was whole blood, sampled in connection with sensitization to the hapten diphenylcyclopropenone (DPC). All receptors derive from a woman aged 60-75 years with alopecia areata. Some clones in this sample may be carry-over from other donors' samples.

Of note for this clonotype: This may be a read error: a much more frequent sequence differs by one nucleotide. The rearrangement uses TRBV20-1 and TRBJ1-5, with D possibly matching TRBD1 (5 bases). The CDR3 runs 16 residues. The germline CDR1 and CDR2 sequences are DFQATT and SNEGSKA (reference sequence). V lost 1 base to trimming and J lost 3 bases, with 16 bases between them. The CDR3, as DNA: TGCAGTGCTAGAGTTTTTTGGGGCAGCGTCAATCAGCCCCAGCATTTT. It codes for CSARVFWGSVNQPQHF.

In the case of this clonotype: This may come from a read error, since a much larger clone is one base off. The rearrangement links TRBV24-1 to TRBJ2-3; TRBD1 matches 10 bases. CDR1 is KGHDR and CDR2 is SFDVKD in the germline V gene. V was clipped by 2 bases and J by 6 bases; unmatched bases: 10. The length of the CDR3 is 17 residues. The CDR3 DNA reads TGTGCCACCAGTGATTCACATTCGGGACAGGGGATGGATACGCAGTATTTT. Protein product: CATSDSHSGQGMDTQYF.

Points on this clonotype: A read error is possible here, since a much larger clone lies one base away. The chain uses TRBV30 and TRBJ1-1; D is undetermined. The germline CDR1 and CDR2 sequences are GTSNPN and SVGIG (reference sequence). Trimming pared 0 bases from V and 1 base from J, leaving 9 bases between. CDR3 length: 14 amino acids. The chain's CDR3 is CAWSVPGRNTEAFF. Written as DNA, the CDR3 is TGTGCCTGGAGTGTCCCAGGTCGGAACACTGAAGCTTTCTTT. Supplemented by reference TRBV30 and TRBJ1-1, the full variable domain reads SQTIHQWPATLVQPVGSPLSLECTVEGTSNPNLYWYRQAAGRGLQLLFYSVGIGQISSEVPQNLSASRPQDRQFILSSKKLLLSDSGFYLCAWSVPGRNTEAFFGQGTRLTVV.

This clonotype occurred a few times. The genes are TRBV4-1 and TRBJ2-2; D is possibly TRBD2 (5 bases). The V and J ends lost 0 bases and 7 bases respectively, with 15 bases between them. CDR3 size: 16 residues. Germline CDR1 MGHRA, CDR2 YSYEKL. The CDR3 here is CASSQEGAPGGGELFF. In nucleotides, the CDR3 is TGCGCCAGCAGCCAAGAGGGAGCTCCCGGCGGCGGGGAGCTGTTTTTT.

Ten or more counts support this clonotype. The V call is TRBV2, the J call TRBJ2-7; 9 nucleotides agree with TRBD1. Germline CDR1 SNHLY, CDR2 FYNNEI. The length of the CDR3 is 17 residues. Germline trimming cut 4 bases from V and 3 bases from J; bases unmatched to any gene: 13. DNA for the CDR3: TGTGCCAGCAGTGCAGGACAGGGGCCTTCTCGCGGCTACGAGCAGTACTTC. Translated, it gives CASSAGQGPSRGYEQYF. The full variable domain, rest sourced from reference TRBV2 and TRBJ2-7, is EPEVTQTPSHQVTQMGQEVILRCVPISNHLYFYWYRQILGQKVEFLVSFYNNEISEKSEIFDDQFSVERPDGSNFTLKIRSTKLEDSAMYFCASSAGQGPSRGYEQYFGPGTRLTVT.

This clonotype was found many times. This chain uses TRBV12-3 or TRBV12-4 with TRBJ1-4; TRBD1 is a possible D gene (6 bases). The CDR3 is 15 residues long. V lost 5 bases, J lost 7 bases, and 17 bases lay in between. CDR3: CASSKGGPESEKLFF. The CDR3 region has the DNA TGTGCCAGCAGTAAAGGGGGGCCGGAAAGTGAAAAACTGTTTTTT.

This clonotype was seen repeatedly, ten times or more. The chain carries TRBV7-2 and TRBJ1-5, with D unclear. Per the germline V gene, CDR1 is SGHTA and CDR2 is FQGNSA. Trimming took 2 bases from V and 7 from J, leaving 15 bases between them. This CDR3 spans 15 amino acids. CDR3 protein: CASSLSSGPTQPQHF. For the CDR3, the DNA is TGTGCCAGCAGCTTATCTTCCGGGCCGACCCAGCCCCAGCATTTT.

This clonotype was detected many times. The CDR3 DNA follows: TGTGCCAGCAGTTACCCGGACCCCTCTATCTATGGCTACACCTTC. It encodes CASSYPDPSIYGYTF. This chain uses TRBV6-2 or TRBV6-3 with TRBJ1-2; D is ambiguous. CDR3 length equals 15 residues. V was cut by 2 bases and J by 4 bases, with 14 bases left in between. Germline V gene lookup returns CDR1 MNHEY and CDR2 SVGEGT.

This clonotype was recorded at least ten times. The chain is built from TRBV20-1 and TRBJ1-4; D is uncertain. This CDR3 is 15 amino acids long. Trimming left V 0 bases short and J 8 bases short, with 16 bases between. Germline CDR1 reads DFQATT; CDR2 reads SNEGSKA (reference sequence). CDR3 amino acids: CSARDPGRPREKLFF. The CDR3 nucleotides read TGCAGTGCTAGAGATCCGGGCAGGCCTAGGGAAAAACTGTTTTTT.

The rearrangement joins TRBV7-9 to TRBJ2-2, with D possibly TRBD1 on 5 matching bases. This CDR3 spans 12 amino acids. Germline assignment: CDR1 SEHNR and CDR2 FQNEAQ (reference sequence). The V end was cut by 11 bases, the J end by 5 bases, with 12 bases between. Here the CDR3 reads CAVSPGTGELFF. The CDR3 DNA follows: TGTGCCGTATCTCCAGGGACCGGGGAGCTGTTTTTT.

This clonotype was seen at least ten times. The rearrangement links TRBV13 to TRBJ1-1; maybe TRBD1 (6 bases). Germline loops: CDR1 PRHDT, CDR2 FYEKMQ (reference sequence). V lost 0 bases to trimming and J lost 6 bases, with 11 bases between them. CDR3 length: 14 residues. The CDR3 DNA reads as TGTGCCAGCAGCTTAGGCGGGGGCGCGGCTGAAGCTTTCTTT. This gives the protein CASSLGGGAAEAFF.

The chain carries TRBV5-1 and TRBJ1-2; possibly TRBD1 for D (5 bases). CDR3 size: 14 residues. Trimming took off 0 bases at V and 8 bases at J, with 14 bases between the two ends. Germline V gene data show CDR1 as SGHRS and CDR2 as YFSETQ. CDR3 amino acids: CASSLERGSDGYTF. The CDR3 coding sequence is TGCGCCAGCAGCTTGGAAAGGGGAAGTGACGGCTACACCTTC.

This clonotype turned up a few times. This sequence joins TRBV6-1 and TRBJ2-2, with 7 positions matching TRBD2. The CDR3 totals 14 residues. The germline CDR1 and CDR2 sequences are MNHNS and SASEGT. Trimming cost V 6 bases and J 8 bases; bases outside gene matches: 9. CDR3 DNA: TGTGCCAGCAGGCCCGGGACTACGGGTGGGGAGCTGTTTTTT. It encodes CASRPGTTGGELFF.

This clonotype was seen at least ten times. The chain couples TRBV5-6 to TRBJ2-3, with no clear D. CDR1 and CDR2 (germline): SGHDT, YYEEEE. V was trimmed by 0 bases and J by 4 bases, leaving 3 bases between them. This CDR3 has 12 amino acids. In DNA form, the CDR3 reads TGTGCCAGCAGCTTGGTGGCAGATACGCAGTATTTT. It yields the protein CASSLVADTQYF.

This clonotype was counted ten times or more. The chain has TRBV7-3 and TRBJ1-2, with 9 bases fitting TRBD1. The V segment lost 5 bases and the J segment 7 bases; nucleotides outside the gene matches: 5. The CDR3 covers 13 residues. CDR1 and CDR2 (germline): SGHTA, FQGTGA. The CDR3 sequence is CASSHTGGGGYTF. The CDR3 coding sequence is TGTGCCAGCAGCCATACAGGGGGCGGTGGCTACACCTTC.